The sequence of this T cell receptor beta chain was determined in a study of cytomegalovirus exposure and HLA in healthy donors. This CDR3 region has 12 residues. From germline, CDR1 is SQVTM and CDR2 ANQGSEA. The V end lost 1 base, the J end lost 6 bases, and 10 bases lay between the germline ends. The PCR employed 60 Vbeta primers together with 13 Jbeta primers. The repertoire was sequenced with immunoSEQ multiplex PCR; TCRdb's copy has only in-frame clones and lacks some. In the table there are 150,000 to 200,000 clones, roughly 74% of which are singletons. What was sequenced was PBMCs. This clonotype was sampled from a male donor in good health and CMV-seronegative. The chain has TRBV29-1 and TRBJ2-7; D unresolved. This CDR3 is CSVEGEASEQYF. CDR3 DNA sequence: TGCAGCGTTGAAGGTGAAGCTTCCGAGCAGTACTTC.